The following is a T cell receptor (beta chain) sequence with its context. Its antigen is currently unknown. The sample is drawn from a study of high-grade serous ovarian cancer treatment subgroups. Study summary: Mean per sample: about 14,000 reads, thousands of unique TCR beta rearrangements.

Study observations and caveats: Bulk tumor TCR sequencing gave no spatial information. Clonal relatedness tracked neoantigen level, and by trend copy number and mutation load. Different patients shared almost no repertoire; same-patient tumors shared 0.11 to 0.79.

Tumor samples were obtained before definitive surgery or chemotherapy. Sequencing was performed with immunoSEQ multiplex PCR; in TCRdb, only in-frame clones are kept and a portion is missing. The data show thousands of clones, 82% seen once. Sequenced input: tumor tissue. The receptor was derived from a human donor with high-grade serous ovarian cancer.

CDR3 in amino acids: CSVGVLGELFF. The CDR3 DNA reads TGCAGCGTTGGGGTTCTGGGGGAGCTGTTTTTT. The chain carries TRBV29-1 and TRBJ2-2; D not resolved. The CDR3 loop spans 11 amino acids. Trimming pared 4 bases from V and 8 bases from J, leaving 8 bases between. Germline V CDR1 and CDR2: SQVTM, ANQGSEA.